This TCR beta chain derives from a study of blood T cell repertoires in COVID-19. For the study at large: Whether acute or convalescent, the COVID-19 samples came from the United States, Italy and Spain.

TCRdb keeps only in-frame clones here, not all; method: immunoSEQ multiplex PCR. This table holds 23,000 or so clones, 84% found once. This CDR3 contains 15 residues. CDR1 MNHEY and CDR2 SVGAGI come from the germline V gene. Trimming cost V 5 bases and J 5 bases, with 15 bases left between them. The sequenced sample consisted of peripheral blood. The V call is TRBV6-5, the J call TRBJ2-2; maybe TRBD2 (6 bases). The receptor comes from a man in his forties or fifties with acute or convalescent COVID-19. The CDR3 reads CASSPISGWTGELFF. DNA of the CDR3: TGTGCCAGCAGTCCCATTAGCGGTTGGACCGGGGAGCTGTTTTTT.